The 2 T cell receptor beta chains reported below all come from one sample, sequenced in a study of blood T cell repertoires in COVID-19. This table comes from immunoSEQ multiplex PCR, and its TCRdb copy is limited to in-frame clones, with some not included. Among about 300,000 clones listed, 80% to 95% were seen once. The specimen sequenced was peripheral blood. The source is a woman between 25 and 40 years old with COVID-19, enrolled during active disease.

This chain uses TRBV4-3 with TRBJ1-5; the D gene is possibly TRBD1 (5 bases). CDR3 size: 14 residues. Germline V CDR1 and CDR2: LGHNA, YSLEER. V gave up 0 bases and J gave up 7 bases, with 10 bases separating them. The CDR3 loop reads CASSQDLGRQPQHF. The CDR3 bases are TGCGCCAGCAGCCAAGATCTGGGGCGACAGCCCCAGCATTTT.

This clone has more than one count but fewer than ten. The chain is built from TRBV27 and TRBJ1-1; no clear D gene. Per the germline V gene, CDR1 is MNHEY and CDR2 is SMNVEV (reference sequence). The CDR3 is 15 amino acids. Trimming took off 0 bases at V and 5 bases at J, with 13 bases between the two ends. The CDR3 sequence is CASSLSISVLTEAFF. CDR3 nucleotides: TGTGCCAGCAGTTTATCGATAAGCGTCTTAACTGAAGCTTTCTTT.